This is a list of T cell receptor beta chains from one sample in a study of beta chain features in type 1 diabetes. This table comes from immunoSEQ multiplex PCR, and its TCRdb copy is limited to in-frame clones, with some not included. The repertoire consists of about 150,000 clones, with under 9.5% occurring once and the leading ten covering 0.5% to 0.65%. The sample taken for sequencing was central memory CD4+ T cells from blood. The origin of the receptors is a man between 18 and 29 years old in good health. The CDR3 runs from the conserved cysteine through the conserved F or W. D genes are given only for firm matches. Size is stated for part of the rows, as once, few or many counts, or as a class when the clone is expanded.

d_gene	v_gene	abundance	j_gene	CDR3nt	CDR3aa
NA	TRBV4-1	NA	TRBJ2-3	TGCGCCAGCAGCCAAGATCATCACAGGGCAGATACGCAGTATTTT	CASSQDHHRADTQYF
TRBD1	TRBV15	many	TRBJ2-3	TGTGCCACCAGCAGAGTGCAGGGGGCAGATACGCAGTATTTT	CATSRVQGADTQYF
TRBD1	TRBV20-1	few	TRBJ2-7	TGCGGTCCGGGACAGGGGGACGAGCAGTACTTC	CGPGQGDEQYF
TRBD2	TRBV19	NA	TRBJ2-3	TGTGCCAGTAAAACTAGCGGAAACACAGATACGCAGTATTTT	CASKTSGNTDTQYF
NA	TRBV7-9	NA	TRBJ2-5	TGTGCCAGCAGTCCTTACCAAGAGACCCAGTACTTC	CASSPYQETQYF
NA	TRBV5-6	many	TRBJ2-3	TGTGCCAGCAGCTGGAGGGACTTGGCGGGAGATACGCAGTATTTT	CASSWRDLAGDTQYF
TRBD1	TRBV2	NA	TRBJ2-5	TGTGCCAGCAGTTCGACGACAGGGGGACAAGAGACCCAGTACTTC	CASSSTTGGQETQYF
NA	TRBV7-2	NA	TRBJ1-5	TGTGCCTGCCAAGAGCAGCGGAGCAATCAGCCCCAGCATTTT	CACQEQRSNQPQHF
NA	TRBV27	NA	TRBJ2-7	TGTGCCAGCAGTTTCGGCGGTTACGAGCAGTACTTC	CASSFGGYEQYF
NA	TRBV5-4	many	TRBJ2-7	TGTGCCAGCAGCTTATGGTCGGTCGCCGGGCAGTACTTC	CASSLWSVAGQYF
NA	TRBV9	NA	TRBJ1-2	TGTGCCAGCAGCGAGGGGGTGGGGGATGGCTACACCTTC	CASSEGVGDGYTF
TRBD2	TRBV6-6	NA	TRBJ2-3	TGTGCCAGCAGCCCTACTAGCGGGGGGGCGGCAGATACGCAGTATTTT	CASSPTSGGAADTQYF
NA	TRBV7-2	few	TRBJ2-6	TGTGCCAGCAGACCGGTGATGGCTGGGGCCAACGTCCTGACTTTC	CASRPVMAGANVLTF